The entry below gives a single TCR beta chain sequence along with its context. Its target is not known. The sample originates from a study of cytomegalovirus exposure and HLA in healthy donors. Study background: A prior analysis found 90 million to 120 million unique TCR beta sequences from around 180 million T cells.

The study, taken as a whole, reports: What TCR beta sequences reportedly achieved was accurate prediction of HLA-A and HLA-B alleles in most subjects. As confirmed in vitro, a few CMV-associated chains were specific for CMV antigens.

Nominally healthy donors were sampled, though unrecorded immune exposures were likely. The study ran its PCR with 60 Vbeta and 13 Jbeta primers. Generated by immunoSEQ multiplex PCR, the TCRdb table keeps only in-frame clones and is missing some. The sample lists 90,000 to 120,000 clones, over 60% occurring once. The receptor comes from a male donor in good health and CMV-seronegative. The sample taken for sequencing was PBMCs.

The CDR3 DNA follows: TGTGCCAGCAGTTTTATTAGCGGGAGGAGGGAGACCCAGTACTTC. Protein sequence: CASSFISGRRETQYF. The chain links TRBV6-5 to TRBJ2-5; 10 bases line up with TRBD2. Germline CDR1 is MNHEY and CDR2 is SVGAGI. V lost 4 bases and J lost 5; bases outside the gene matches: 7. The CDR3 contains 15 residues.